The 9 T cell receptor beta chains below were found in one sample sequenced in a study of tumor-infiltrating lymphocytes in primary liver carcinoma. TCR beta cDNA came from roughly 0.45 ug total RNA, primed with a constant-region primer. A slightly modified ARM-PCR protocol with three nested multiplex PCR rounds produced these TCR beta libraries. The opening two PCR rounds, roughly 11 cycles each, paired TRBV1-TRBV30 forward primers with a C-beta reverse primer. In TCRdb, the multiplex PCR reads were re-called with MiXCR into one record per CDR3 protein. The table lists approximately 110,000 distinct CDR3 sequences, less than 80% of them singletons. DNA and RNA were both co-extracted from approximately 20-30 mg of bulk tissue that had not been sorted. Sequencing was performed on liver tumor tissue from sampling region 1. The subset was: tumor region T1, superior pole. These TCRs come from a woman in her sixties or seventies with primary liver carcinoma and hepatitis B virus infection.

Comment on this clonotype: At one end, the junction sequence differs from germline, possibly due to a read error. The chain carries TRBV4-1 and TRBJ2-5; D unresolved. CDR3 length: 15 residues. Looked up from germline, CDR1 is MGHRA and CDR2 is YSYEKL. This chain's CDR3 is CTSSLHPWDLETQYF. Here the CDR3 DNA reads TGTACCAGCAGCCTCCATCCTTGGGATTTGGAGACCCAGTACTTC.

This clonotype was seen ten or more times. The chain joins TRBV30 to TRBJ2-1; D remains ambiguous. The germline gives CDR1 GTSNPN, CDR2 SVGIG (reference sequence). CDR3 size: 11 residues. V dropped 2 bases and J dropped 9 bases, with 8 bases sitting between them. Written as DNA, the CDR3 is TGTGCCTGGAGTATAGTCCGTGAGCAGTTCTTC. As protein: CAWSIVREQFF.

V usage is TRBV29-1 and J usage is TRBJ2-2, with D possibly being TRBD2 (6 bases). The CDR3 spans 14 residues. Germline values: CDR1 SQVTM, CDR2 ANQGSEA. The V gene lost 4 bases and the J gene lost 5 bases, with 14 bases spanning the gap. CDR3 nucleotides: TGCAGCGTTGTAGCTACTAGCCGGACCGGGGAGCTGTTTTTT. Translation gives CSVVATSRTGELFF.

This clonotype was seen only once. The chain uses TRBV11-2 and TRBJ2-1, with 7 bases matching TRBD2. Germline trimming cut 6 bases from V and 15 bases from J; bases unmatched to any gene: 17. The CDR3 covers 14 residues. Germline V lookup: CDR1 SGHAT, CDR2 FQNNGV. In nucleotides, the CDR3 is TGTGCCAGCAGTCAGGACTCGAGGTATAGGGAGGGGTTCTTC. This gives the protein CASSQDSRYREGFF.

V and J are TRBV5-1 and TRBJ1-5; D remains unclear. V lost 8 bases and J lost 0, with 15 bases in between. This CDR3 comprises 15 residues. CDR1 SGHRS and CDR2 YFSETQ come from the germline V gene. This chain's CDR3 is CASSPWALSNQPQHF. The CDR3 nucleotides are TGCGCCAGTAGCCCCTGGGCCCTTAGCAATCAGCCCCAGCATTTT. Full variable domain (remainder filled in from reference TRBV5-1 and TRBJ1-5): KAGVTQTPRYLIKTRGQQVTLSCSPISGHRSVSWYQQTPGQGLQFLFEYFSETQRNKGNFPGRFSGRQFSNSRSEMNVSTLELGDSALYLCASSPWALSNQPQHFGDGTRLSIL.

There are a few counts of this clonotype. The V gene is TRBV5-1, the J gene TRBJ2-7; D not certain. CDR1 and CDR2 (germline): SGHRS, YFSETQ. The germline V and J ends were trimmed by 1 base and 0 bases, with 8 bases remaining between them. The CDR3 consists of 14 residues. CDR3 sequence reads: CASSLMDGSYEQYF. CDR3 bases: TGCGCCAGCAGCTTGATGGACGGCTCCTACGAGCAGTACTTC.

This clonotype was seen many times. The chain employs TRBV6-1 and TRBJ2-2; 7 nucleotides line up with TRBD1. V gave up 2 bases and J gave up 5 bases; unmatched junction bases: 8. There are 16 residues in the CDR3. CDR1 and CDR2 from the germline V gene are MNHNS and SASEGT. This CDR3 is CASSEMRGQGTGELFF. Written as DNA, the CDR3 is TGTGCCAGCAGTGAAATGAGGGGGCAGGGTACCGGGGAGCTGTTTTTT.

J is TRBJ2-5 and V is TRBV5-1; D is possibly TRBD2 (5 bases). From germline, CDR1 is SGHRS and CDR2 YFSETQ. V gave up 4 bases and J gave up 5 bases, with 21 bases separating them. This CDR3 spans 16 amino acids. CDR3 in DNA: TGCGCCAGCAGCACCCGGTGGAGGACTGATGGGGAGACCCAGTACTTC. It translates to CASSTRWRTDGETQYF.

On this clonotype itself: A much bigger clone sits one base away, suggesting this may be a read error. The chain is built from TRBV29-1 and TRBJ1-1; D uncertain. The V gene's germline CDR1 is SQVTM and CDR2 ANQGSEA. The CDR3 runs to 12 residues. The CDR3 here is CSAGFQNTGAFF. The CDR3 nucleotides read TGCAGCGCAGGCTTTCAGAACACTGGAGCTTTCTTT.